These T cell receptor beta chains were read from a single sample in a study of control samples from healthy donors and cancer patients. The protocol was immunoSEQ multiplex PCR, while the TCRdb copy is restricted to in-frame clones and leaves out a portion. This sample has nearly 200,000 clones, with about 90% found just once. Sequenced: blood. These TCRs come from a man in his thirties or forties in good health. Each CDR3 is given with its conserved first and last residue. A D gene is named only where the DNA matches it firmly. The size field is filled for only some rows; it gives once, few, many or a size class.

D gene: -; V gene: TRBV7-8; J gene: TRBJ1-2; clone size: -; CDR3 DNA: TGTGCCAGCAGCTTAGCGGGAACAGGGAACTATGGCTACACCTTC; CDR3 protein: CASSLAGTGNYGYTF
D gene: -; V gene: TRBV18; J gene: TRBJ2-3; clone size: -; CDR3 DNA: TGTGCCAGCTCACCAAGGCCCCCCCTTAGCACAGATACGCAGTATTTT; CDR3 protein: CASSPRPPLSTDTQYF
D gene: -; V gene: TRBV6-5; J gene: TRBJ1-1; clone size: -; CDR3 DNA: TGTGCCAGCAGTTACTCAGGAGGGAACACTGAAGCTTTCTTT; CDR3 protein: CASSYSGGNTEAFF
D gene: -; V gene: TRBV3-1/TRBV3-2; J gene: TRBJ2-5; clone size: -; CDR3 DNA: TGTGCCAGCAGCCCCCTCTCCGGGGGGCAAGAAGAGACCCAGTACTTC; CDR3 protein: CASSPLSGGQEETQYF
D gene: -; V gene: TRBV19; J gene: TRBJ2-4; clone size: -; CDR3 DNA: TGTGCCAGTACTCCTCTAGGTTCCAATGCCATTCAGTACTTC; CDR3 protein: CASTPLGSNAIQYF
D gene: -; V gene: TRBV5-8; J gene: TRBJ2-4; clone size: -; CDR3 DNA: TGTGCCAGCAGCCCGAGGGGCGGGTTTGGAAACATTCAGTACTTC; CDR3 protein: CASSPRGGFGNIQYF
D gene: -; V gene: TRBV12-3/TRBV12-4; J gene: TRBJ2-7; clone size: few; CDR3 DNA: TGTGCCAGCAGTAGGACCACCACCTACGAGCAGTACTTC; CDR3 protein: CASSRTTTYEQYF
D gene: -; V gene: TRBV23-1; J gene: TRBJ1-4; clone size: -; CDR3 DNA: TGCGCCACCAGTCCCCCGGGGGGGAGGGAAGATAATGAAAAACTGTTTTTT; CDR3 protein: CATSPPGGREDNEKLFF
D gene: -; V gene: TRBV5-1; J gene: TRBJ2-7; clone size: -; CDR3 DNA: TGCGCCAGCAGCGCCCGGGACACCCTCTACGAGCAGTACTTC; CDR3 protein: CASSARDTLYEQYF
D gene: TRBD1; V gene: TRBV12-5; J gene: TRBJ2-5; clone size: -; CDR3 DNA: TGTGCTAGTGGTTTGGGTTACCGGGACAGGGAGGAGACCCAGTACTTC; CDR3 protein: CASGLGYRDREETQYF
D gene: TRBD1; V gene: TRBV20-1; J gene: TRBJ1-2; clone size: -; CDR3 DNA: TGCAGTGCTAGTGTCCGACAGGGTGCCAGCTATGGCTACACCTTC; CDR3 protein: CSASVRQGASYGYTF
D gene: -; V gene: TRBV3-1/TRBV3-2; J gene: TRBJ1-5; clone size: -; CDR3 DNA: TGTGCCAGCAGCTTCGAGTATAGCAATCAGCCCCAGCATTTT; CDR3 protein: CASSFEYSNQPQHF
D gene: TRBD1; V gene: TRBV27; J gene: TRBJ1-6; clone size: -; CDR3 DNA: TGTGCCAGCAGTCAGCCGCCTCCTCGGACAGGGAATAATTCACCCCTCCACTTT; CDR3 protein: CASSQPPPRTGNNSPLHF
D gene: TRBD1; V gene: TRBV6-5; J gene: TRBJ1-1; clone size: once; CDR3 DNA: TGTGCCAGCAGTTCCATTTCGACAGGGTTGGGCACTGAAGCTTTCTTT; CDR3 protein: CASSSISTGLGTEAFF
D gene: TRBD1; V gene: TRBV7-8; J gene: TRBJ1-5; clone size: -; CDR3 DNA: TGTGCCAGCAGCTTATACAGGGGGAGCAATCAGCCCCAGCATTTT; CDR3 protein: CASSLYRGSNQPQHF
D gene: TRBD1; V gene: TRBV7-9; J gene: TRBJ2-7; clone size: few; CDR3 DNA: TGTGCCAGCAGCTTAAGAGGGGACAGTGGGGCCGAGCAGTACTTC; CDR3 protein: CASSLRGDSGAEQYF
D gene: TRBD1; V gene: TRBV27; J gene: TRBJ1-2; clone size: -; CDR3 DNA: TGTGCCAGCAGCCGCCGGGGACAGGGGTATGGCTACACCTTC; CDR3 protein: CASSRRGQGYGYTF
D gene: TRBD2; V gene: TRBV6-2/TRBV6-3; J gene: TRBJ2-3; clone size: -; CDR3 DNA: TGTGCCAGCACTTACGGACTAGCTGATACAGATACGCAGTATTTT; CDR3 protein: CASTYGLADTDTQYF
D gene: TRBD1; V gene: TRBV6-5; J gene: TRBJ2-5; clone size: -; CDR3 DNA: TGTGCCAGCAGGGGCGGGGACAGGCCACAAGAGACCCAGTACTTC; CDR3 protein: CASRGGDRPQETQYF
D gene: TRBD1; V gene: TRBV12-3/TRBV12-4; J gene: TRBJ2-7; clone size: -; CDR3 DNA: TGTGCCAGCGGACAGGGGGCTTACGAGCAGTACTTC; CDR3 protein: CASGQGAYEQYF
D gene: -; V gene: TRBV5-6; J gene: TRBJ1-4; clone size: -; CDR3 DNA: TGTGCCAGCAGCTTGGACAGGGACTATAATGAAAAACTGTTTTTT; CDR3 protein: CASSLDRDYNEKLFF
D gene: -; V gene: TRBV7-8; J gene: TRBJ2-2; clone size: -; CDR3 DNA: TGTGCCAGCAGCCGAGGTCCGCCTAGCGCGAGAACCACCGGGGAGCTGTTTTTT; CDR3 protein: CASSRGPPSARTTGELFF
D gene: TRBD2; V gene: TRBV11-3; J gene: TRBJ2-1; clone size: -; CDR3 DNA: TGTGCCAGCAGCTTAGAAGGGATGAGGACTAGCGGCTACAATGAGCAGTTCTTC; CDR3 protein: CASSLEGMRTSGYNEQFF
D gene: TRBD1; V gene: TRBV11-2; J gene: TRBJ2-7; clone size: -; CDR3 DNA: TGTGCCAGCAGCCCTAGACAGGGTTTCGTCTTGTACGAGCAGTACTTC; CDR3 protein: CASSPRQGFVLYEQYF
D gene: -; V gene: TRBV5-6; J gene: TRBJ1-3; clone size: -; CDR3 DNA: TGTGCCAGCAGCTTGGGGGCTGGAAACACCATATATTTT; CDR3 protein: CASSLGAGNTIYF
D gene: -; V gene: TRBV6-6; J gene: TRBJ2-7; clone size: -; CDR3 DNA: TGTGCCAGCAGCGTCGGGACGGACTTCTCCTACGAGCAGTACTTC; CDR3 protein: CASSVGTDFSYEQYF
D gene: TRBD1; V gene: TRBV5-1; J gene: TRBJ2-1; clone size: -; CDR3 DNA: TGCGCCAGCAGCGTTGGGACAGGGCTCTACAATGAGCAGTTCTTC; CDR3 protein: CASSVGTGLYNEQFF
D gene: -; V gene: TRBV9; J gene: TRBJ1-2; clone size: -; CDR3 DNA: TGTGCCAGCAGCGTAGGTGGTCAGAGCTATGGCTACACCTTC; CDR3 protein: CASSVGGQSYGYTF
D gene: -; V gene: TRBV6-1; J gene: TRBJ1-2; clone size: -; CDR3 DNA: TGTGCCAGCAGTGAATTGTCCCCGGGCTATGGCTACACCTTC; CDR3 protein: CASSELSPGYGYTF
D gene: TRBD2; V gene: TRBV4-1; J gene: TRBJ2-1; clone size: -; CDR3 DNA: TGCGCCAGCAGCCTGGGACTAGTCGACTCCTACAATGAGCAGTTCTTC; CDR3 protein: CASSLGLVDSYNEQFF
D gene: -; V gene: TRBV24-1; J gene: TRBJ2-1; clone size: -; CDR3 DNA: TGTGCCACCAGTGACTCTAAGTATGAGCAGTTCTTC; CDR3 protein: CATSDSKYEQFF
D gene: -; V gene: TRBV3-1/TRBV3-2; J gene: TRBJ2-2; clone size: once; CDR3 DNA: TGTGCCAGCAGCCAACTGTCCACCGGGGAGCTGTTTTTT; CDR3 protein: CASSQLSTGELFF
D gene: TRBD1; V gene: TRBV25-1; J gene: TRBJ1-6; clone size: few; CDR3 DNA: TGTGCCAGCAGTCGAACAGGGACAGATAATTCACCCCTCCACTTT; CDR3 protein: CASSRTGTDNSPLHF
D gene: -; V gene: TRBV6-1; J gene: TRBJ2-6; clone size: -; CDR3 DNA: TGTGCCAGCAGTGAACAGATTATAGCATATGGGGCCAACGTCCTGACTTTC; CDR3 protein: CASSEQIIAYGANVLTF
D gene: TRBD2; V gene: TRBV19; J gene: TRBJ2-3; clone size: once; CDR3 DNA: TGTGCCAGTATCGGACTAGCGGGGAGCACAGATACGCAGTATTTT; CDR3 protein: CASIGLAGSTDTQYF
D gene: TRBD1; V gene: TRBV7-8; J gene: TRBJ2-5; clone size: once; CDR3 DNA: TGTGCCAGCACGCTTGACAGGGTGAAAGAGACCCAGTACTTC; CDR3 protein: CASTLDRVKETQYF
D gene: TRBD1; V gene: TRBV7-6; J gene: TRBJ1-2; clone size: -; CDR3 DNA: TGTGCCAGCAGCTCCGGACAGGGCGGAAAGATTTATGGCTACACCTTC; CDR3 protein: CASSSGQGGKIYGYTF
D gene: TRBD1; V gene: TRBV5-1; J gene: TRBJ2-5; clone size: -; CDR3 DNA: TGCGCCAGCAGACTGAGGGGGACAGGGGTCCCCCAAGAGACCCAGTACTTC; CDR3 protein: CASRLRGTGVPQETQYF
D gene: -; V gene: TRBV10-3; J gene: TRBJ1-2; clone size: -; CDR3 DNA: TGTGCCATCAGTGACGGGTCGGCGTATGGCTACACCTTC; CDR3 protein: CAISDGSAYGYTF
D gene: -; V gene: TRBV30; J gene: TRBJ1-1; clone size: -; CDR3 DNA: TGTGCCTGGAACCAGAGGGGGGGAAGGACACCAGTGAACACTGAAGCTTTCTTT; CDR3 protein: CAWNQRGGRTPVNTEAFF
D gene: TRBD2; V gene: TRBV3-1/TRBV3-2; J gene: TRBJ2-1; clone size: -; CDR3 DNA: TGTGCCAGCAGCCAAGGGACTAGCGGGTTCCTTGGGAATGAGCAGTTCTTC; CDR3 protein: CASSQGTSGFLGNEQFF
D gene: -; V gene: TRBV28; J gene: TRBJ1-1; clone size: -; CDR3 DNA: TGTGCCAGCACCCCTGATAGTCCCCTATCTGAAGCTTTCTTT; CDR3 protein: CASTPDSPLSEAFF
D gene: -; V gene: TRBV6-1; J gene: TRBJ2-1; clone size: -; CDR3 DNA: TGTGCCAGCAGTGACCCACACGAGAGCTCCTACAATGAGCAGTTCTTC; CDR3 protein: CASSDPHESSYNEQFF
D gene: TRBD2; V gene: TRBV30; J gene: TRBJ2-1; clone size: -; CDR3 DNA: TGTGCCTGGAGTATATCTTCCGGGACTAGTTTCAATGAGCAGTTCTTC; CDR3 protein: CAWSISSGTSFNEQFF
D gene: -; V gene: TRBV29-1; J gene: TRBJ2-2; clone size: -; CDR3 DNA: TGCAGCGTTGTCAGGGGCAACACCGGGGAGCTGTTTTTT; CDR3 protein: CSVVRGNTGELFF
D gene: -; V gene: TRBV6-4; J gene: TRBJ2-7; clone size: -; CDR3 DNA: TGTGCCAGCAGTGACTCCACGACCCAACGGACGGACTCCTACGAGCAGTACTTC; CDR3 protein: CASSDSTTQRTDSYEQYF
D gene: -; V gene: TRBV5-1; J gene: TRBJ1-6; clone size: -; CDR3 DNA: TGCGCCAGCAGCTTGGGTTCAGGCTCGAGCTCCTATAATTCACCCCTCCACTTT; CDR3 protein: CASSLGSGSSSYNSPLHF
D gene: TRBD1; V gene: TRBV30; J gene: TRBJ2-2; clone size: -; CDR3 DNA: TGTGCCCTCGCCGGGACAGGGGGTTTCACCGGGGAGCTGTTTTTT; CDR3 protein: CALAGTGGFTGELFF
D gene: TRBD1; V gene: TRBV5-1; J gene: TRBJ2-7; clone size: -; CDR3 DNA: TGCGCCAGCAGCTGGGGGACAGGGGGTGAGCAGTACTTC; CDR3 protein: CASSWGTGGEQYF
D gene: -; V gene: TRBV4-2; J gene: TRBJ1-2; clone size: few; CDR3 DNA: TGTGCCAGCAGCCAAGAGAGGGGGACCGTGCTAGACTATGGCTACACCTTC; CDR3 protein: CASSQERGTVLDYGYTF